This T cell receptor beta chain is from a study of T cell changes during pregnancy in multiple sclerosis. Germline assignment: CDR1 DFQATT and CDR2 SNEGSKA (reference sequence). This CDR3 has 11 residues. V lost 5 bases, J lost 13 bases, and 14 bases lay in between. Clones were sequenced by immunoSEQ multiplex PCR, and TCRdb holds only the in-frame ones, with some missing. The table includes 40,000 to 55,000 clones, around nine tenths detected once. This receptor was obtained from a female donor with multiple sclerosis, enrolled in a pregnancy study. The chain joins TRBV20-1 to TRBJ1-4; weak D call: TRBD1 (5 bases). The source material was CD4+ T cells from peripheral blood mononuclear cells, sampled before pregnancy. CDR3 amino acids: CSARPRGRLFF. The CDR3 DNA reads as TGCAGTGCTCGTCCGCGGGGGAGACTGTTTTTT.